These 32 T cell receptor beta chains originate from one sample sequenced in a study of blood T cell repertoires in COVID-19. The protocol was immunoSEQ multiplex PCR, while the TCRdb copy is restricted to in-frame clones and leaves out a portion. This sample has some 320,000 clones, with nearly 90% found just once. Sequencing was performed on PBMCs or T cells enriched from blood (not recorded which). The receptors derive from a woman aged 50 to 60 who had been exposed to COVID-19.

V usage is TRBV5-1 and J usage is TRBJ2-7, with 14 bases aligning to TRBD2. Germline V lookup: CDR1 SGHRS, CDR2 YFSETQ. V trimming: 3 bases; J trimming: 1 base; junction bases outside the gene matches: 6. There are 17 residues in the CDR3. The CDR3 here is CASSSGGTSGGSYEQYF. The CDR3 DNA is TGCGCCAGCAGCTCCGGCGGGACTAGCGGGGGATCCTACGAGCAGTACTTC. The variable domain in full, with the rest retrieved from reference TRBV5-1 and TRBJ2-7, is KAGVTQTPRYLIKTRGQQVTLSCSPISGHRSVSWYQQTPGQGLQFLFEYFSETQRNKGNFPGRFSGRQFSNSRSEMNVSTLELGDSALYLCASSSGGTSGGSYEQYFGPGTRLTVT.

J is TRBJ1-4 and V is TRBV24-1; 8 nucleotides agree with TRBD1. Germline CDR1 reads KGHDR; CDR2 reads SFDVKD. Trimming took 3 bases from V and 7 from J; bases not matched to a gene: 12. The CDR3 is 17 residues long. The CDR3 bases are TGTGCCACCAGTGATGTACCCGACAGGGGAGGAAGTGAAAAACTGTTTTTT. Its translation: CATSDVPDRGGSEKLFF.

V and J are TRBV5-6 and TRBJ1-3, with D unclear. The V end lost 0 bases, the J end lost 0 bases, and 13 bases lay between the germline ends. The CDR3 runs to 17 residues. Germline loops: CDR1 SGHDT, CDR2 YYEEEE. The CDR3 loop is CASSLGYAGDSGNTIYF. CDR3 in DNA: TGTGCCAGCAGCTTGGGCTACGCAGGCGACTCTGGAAACACCATATATTTT.

V gene TRBV30 combines with J gene TRBJ2-5; the match to TRBD2 covers 10 bases. This CDR3 region has 17 residues. Germline assignment: CDR1 GTSNPN and CDR2 SVGIG (reference sequence). V gave up 0 bases and J gave up 7 bases; unmatched junction bases: 14. The CDR3 here is CAWSVLVKAGGPGTQYF. CDR3 DNA: TGTGCCTGGAGTGTACTGGTGAAAGCGGGGGGGCCAGGGACCCAGTACTTC.

This chain links TRBV11-2 with TRBJ1-4, with a possible D match to TRBD1 (6 bases). This CDR3 has 14 amino acids. Germline V CDR1 and CDR2: SGHAT, FQNNGV. V lost 5 bases and J lost 7, with 14 bases in between. CDR3 sequence: CASSPQGSSEKLFF. The CDR3 region has the DNA TGTGCCAGCAGCCCTCAGGGGTCGAGTGAAAAACTGTTTTTT.

The V and J genes are TRBV13 and TRBJ1-1; 10 nucleotides agree with TRBD1. Trimming cost V 4 bases and J 4 bases; bases outside gene matches: 6. CDR3 length: 15 amino acids. From germline, CDR1 is PRHDT and CDR2 FYEKMQ (reference sequence). Written as DNA, the CDR3 is TGTGCCAGCAGCTCCGGACAGGGGGGCCTCACTGAAGCTTTCTTT. It codes for CASSSGQGGLTEAFF.

The rearrangement joins TRBV6-5 to TRBJ1-6, with 8 bases lining up with TRBD1. CDR3 length equals 15 residues. From germline, CDR1 is MNHEY and CDR2 SVGAGI. V lost 2 bases to trimming and J lost 9 bases; unmatched junction nucleotides: 6. CDR3 residues: CASSYGQGGSSPLHF. The CDR3 DNA sequence: TGTGCCAGCAGTTACGGACAGGGCGGTAGTTCACCCCTCCACTTT.

The chain uses TRBV19 and TRBJ1-4; 10 nucleotides line up with TRBD1. Germline CDR1 is LNHDA and CDR2 is SQIVND (reference sequence). The CDR3 contains 16 residues. With V trimmed by 3 bases and J by 8 bases, 9 bases remained unmatched. The CDR3 region has the DNA TGTGCCAGTAGTATTATCCCGGGACAGGGGTCCGAAAAACTGTTTTTT. Its translation is CASSIIPGQGSEKLFF.

The chain has TRBV18 and TRBJ1-5; 10 bases match TRBD1. The V segment lost 3 bases and the J segment 5 bases; nucleotides outside the gene matches: 10. Germline V lookup: CDR1 KGHSH, CDR2 LQKENI. The CDR3 length is 17 residues. CDR3 DNA sequence: TGTGCCAGCTCACCCTTCAGACAGGGGGCGACGGATCAGCCCCAGCATTTT. Protein: CASSPFRQGATDQPQHF.

The rearrangement uses TRBV19 and TRBJ2-4; 7 bases agree with TRBD1. From germline, CDR1 is LNHDA and CDR2 SQIVND (reference sequence). Losses at the gene ends were 8 bases for V and 7 bases for J; bases not matched to a gene: 11. The CDR3 totals 14 residues. Here the CDR3 DNA reads TGTGCCAGTTCAAATGACAGGGTCAGTAACATTCAGTACTTC. Amino acids: CASSNDRVSNIQYF.

This chain links TRBV7-8 with TRBJ1-5; D gene ambiguous. Germline CDR1 and CDR2: SGHVS and FQNEAQ. Trimming pared 0 bases from V and 5 bases from J, leaving 14 bases between. This CDR3 contains 16 residues. The CDR3 DNA reads TGTGCCAGCAGCTTAGCGGACCCCGAGGGCGATCAGCCCCAGCATTTT. As protein: CASSLADPEGDQPQHF.

The CDR3 protein is CASTERGGGLAFVMETQYF. The CDR3 nucleotides read TGTGCCAGCACCGAGAGAGGGGGGGGACTAGCTTTTGTCATGGAGACCCAGTACTTC. This chain joins TRBV28 and TRBJ2-5; 9 nucleotides align to TRBD2. After removal of 7 bases from V and 5 bases from J, the junction contained 23 bases not matched to a gene. The germline CDR1 and CDR2 sequences are MDHEN and SYDVKM. The CDR3 loop spans 19 amino acids.

This chain connects TRBV30 to TRBJ1-2, with a possible D match to TRBD1 (5 bases). The V end lost 3 bases, the J end lost 0 bases, and 17 bases lay between the germline ends. The germline V gene encodes CDR1 GTSNPN and CDR2 SVGIG (reference sequence). The CDR3 sequence is 16 residues long. CDR3 in amino acids: CAWRGDAGKANYGYTF. The CDR3 nucleotides read TGTGCCTGGAGAGGGGATGCGGGAAAGGCTAACTATGGCTACACCTTC. Full variable domain (missing parts from reference TRBV30 and TRBJ1-2): SQTIHQWPATLVQPVGSPLSLECTVEGTSNPNLYWYRQAAGRGLQLLFYSVGIGQISSEVPQNLSASRPQDRQFILSSKKLLLSDSGFYLCAWRGDAGKANYGYTFGSGTRLTVV.

The genes are TRBV7-8 and TRBJ2-2; 14 nucleotides align to TRBD2. The germline V gene encodes CDR1 SGHVS and CDR2 FQNEAQ. J lost 5 bases, V lost 3 bases, and 8 bases had no gene match. The CDR3 spans 18 residues. CDR3 in DNA: TGTGCCAGCAGCTTCCCGACTAGCGGGGGGGCCTCAACCGGGGAGCTGTTTTTT. Its translation: CASSFPTSGGASTGELFF. The variable domain in full, with the rest retrieved from reference TRBV7-8 and TRBJ2-2, is GAGVSQSPRYKVAKRGQDVALRCDPISGHVSLFWYQQALGQGPEFLTYFQNEAQLDKSGLPSDRFFAERPEGSVSTLKIQRTQQEDSAVYLCASSFPTSGGASTGELFFGEGSRLTVL.

The chain employs TRBV18 and TRBJ1-2; D perhaps matches TRBD1 (5 bases). The CDR3 spans 16 residues. The ends were cut back, 0 bases at V and 10 bases at J, with 21 bases in the middle. The germline V gene has CDR1 KGHSH and CDR2 LQKENI. The CDR3 region has the DNA TGTGCCAGCTCACCACCCGAACACCGCCTACAAGGGGTCTACACCTTC. It is translated as CASSPPEHRLQGVYTF.

The chain joins TRBV11-3 to TRBJ2-1; TRBD2 agrees at 8 bases. Germline loops: CDR1 SGHNT, CDR2 YENEEA. This CDR3 has 17 residues. With V trimmed by 0 bases and J by 0 bases, 4 bases remained unmatched. CDR3 bases: TGTGCCAGCAGCTTAGAGCTGGGGACTAGCTCCTACAATGAGCAGTTCTTC. As protein: CASSLELGTSSYNEQFF.

The chain couples TRBV19 to TRBJ2-7, with TRBD1 matching over 8 bases. The CDR3 has 16 amino acids. CDR1 LNHDA and CDR2 SQIVND come from the germline V gene (reference sequence). Germline trimming cut 3 bases from V and 3 bases from J; bases unmatched to any gene: 10. The CDR3 loop reads CASSIDWTGYNYEQYF. The DNA of the CDR3 is TGTGCCAGTAGTATCGACTGGACAGGGTATAACTACGAGCAGTACTTC. The full variable domain, its missing parts supplied by reference TRBV19 and TRBJ2-7, is DGGITQSPKYLFRKEGQNVTLSCEQNLNHDAMYWYRQDPGQGLRLIYYSQIVNDFQKGDIAEGYSVSREKKESFPLTVTSAQKNPTAFYLCASSIDWTGYNYEQYFGPGTRLTVT.

The chain has TRBV3-1 (or the pseudogene TRBV3-2) and TRBJ2-2; TRBD2 agrees at 7 bases. The CDR3 has 17 amino acids. V was pared by 1 base and J by 5 bases, with 10 bases of the junction left unmatched. Germline values: CDR1 LGHDT, CDR2 YNNKEL (reference sequence). In DNA, the CDR3 is TGTGCCAGCAGCCAAGGCCTGGGAGGGTGGGAAACCGGGGAGCTGTTTTTT. It translates to CASSQGLGGWETGELFF.

V is TRBV6-5 and J is TRBJ2-1; 8 nucleotides line up with TRBD1. Germline values: CDR1 MNHEY, CDR2 SVGAGI. V lost 6 bases and J lost 4; bases outside the gene matches: 5. This CDR3 has 14 amino acids. Here the CDR3 DNA reads TGTGCCAGCAGGGACAGGGCCACATACAATGAGCAGTTCTTC. This encodes CASRDRATYNEQFF.

V is TRBV28 and J is TRBJ2-1, with TRBD1 as a possible D gene (5 bases). With 6 bases removed from V and 4 bases from J, the gap between germline ends came to 13 bases. There are 14 residues in the CDR3. Germline CDR1 reads MDHEN; CDR2 reads SYDVKM. The CDR3 DNA reads TGTGCCAGCAGAACGACAGAGGCTTACAATGAGCAGTTCTTC. This sequence encodes CASRTTEAYNEQFF.

In its sample, this clone was seen a few times. V gene TRBV28 combines with J gene TRBJ1-4; 9 nucleotides match TRBD1. The CDR3 runs 15 residues. The V and J ends lost 3 bases and 5 bases, in that order; junction bases with no gene match: 4. Germline CDR1 and CDR2: MDHEN and SYDVKM. CDR3 amino acids: CASSFLGTGNEKLFF. The CDR3 nucleotides are TGTGCCAGCAGTTTTTTGGGGACAGGGAATGAAAAACTGTTTTTT.

The chain is built from TRBV3-1 (or the pseudogene TRBV3-2) and TRBJ2-1, with D tentatively TRBD2 (7 bases). Germline CDR1 reads LGHDT; CDR2 reads YNNKEL (reference sequence). This CDR3 has 15 residues. The V end lost 5 bases, the J end lost 2 bases, and 13 bases lay between the germline ends. In DNA form, the CDR3 reads TGTGCCAGCAGCTACCTAGGGGGGGCCTACAATGAGCAGTTCTTC. This encodes CASSYLGGAYNEQFF.

This chain joins TRBV10-3 and TRBJ2-7; D is uncertain. V was clipped by 2 bases and J by 3 bases, with 14 bases between them. The CDR3 is 15 residues long. The germline CDR1 and CDR2 sequences are ENHRY and SYGVKD. DNA for the CDR3: TGTGCCATCAGTGAGATTGAACAGACCCTCTACGAGCAGTACTTC. The encoded protein is CAISEIEQTLYEQYF.

V usage is TRBV28 and J usage is TRBJ2-5, with 12 bases identical to TRBD1. V dropped 5 bases and J dropped 5; count of bases not matched to a gene: 12. CDR3 length: 17 amino acids. Germline V gene lookup returns CDR1 MDHEN and CDR2 SYDVKM. The CDR3 is CASSLSAGTGGLETQYF. Written as DNA, the CDR3 is TGTGCCAGCAGTCTCTCGGCCGGGACAGGGGGCTTGGAGACCCAGTACTTC.

The chain combines TRBV24-1 with TRBJ1-2; D unclear. V dropped 6 bases and J dropped 2 bases, with 9 bases sitting between them. The CDR3 runs to 13 residues. The V gene's germline CDR1 is KGHDR and CDR2 SFDVKD. For the CDR3, the DNA is TGTGCCACCAGTTTGGGCAAGAACTATGGCTACACCTTC. Translation gives CATSLGKNYGYTF.

This sequence joins TRBV27 and TRBJ1-1, with 7 bases fitting TRBD1. With V trimmed by 0 bases and J by 5 bases, 6 bases remained unmatched. The CDR3 covers 15 residues. Germline-derived CDR1 and CDR2 are MNHEY and SMNVEV (reference sequence). CDR3 nucleotide sequence: TGTGCCAGCAGTTTATCGACAGGGATCGGAACTGAAGCTTTCTTT. This sequence encodes CASSLSTGIGTEAFF.

CDR3: CASSLPGAGGNTIYF. For the CDR3, the DNA is TGCGCCAGCAGCTTGCCAGGGGCAGGCGGAAACACCATATATTTT. This chain joins TRBV5-1 and TRBJ1-3, with D maybe TRBD1 (6 bases). The CDR3 covers 15 residues. Trimming shortened V by 1 base and J by 4 bases, and 12 bases separated the two germline ends. Per the germline V gene, CDR1 is SGHRS and CDR2 is YFSETQ.

V is TRBV7-8 and J is TRBJ1-1; 7 bases fit TRBD1. The CDR3 contains 14 residues. Germline CDR1 reads SGHVS; CDR2 reads FQNEAQ. The junction had 6 bases not matched to a gene; V was cut back by 1 base and J by 7 bases. CDR3 nucleotide sequence: TGTGCCAGCAGCTTAGTAGGGGGCGGCAGTGAAGCTTTCTTT. Its translation: CASSLVGGGSEAFF.

V and J are TRBV19 and TRBJ1-5; TRBD1 might be the D (5 bases). The CDR3 has 15 residues. V was trimmed by 0 bases and J by 4 bases, leaving 10 bases between them. The germline V gene has CDR1 LNHDA and CDR2 SQIVND (reference sequence). The CDR3 sequence: CASSIDQGANQPQHF. For the CDR3, the DNA is TGTGCCAGTAGTATAGATCAAGGGGCTAATCAGCCCCAGCATTTT.

V gene TRBV2 combines with J gene TRBJ2-3; TRBD1 might be the D (5 bases). Germline loops: CDR1 SNHLY, CDR2 FYNNEI. V was cut by 5 bases and J by 6 bases, with 12 bases left in between. This CDR3 is 13 amino acids long. The CDR3 DNA follows: TGTGCCAGCAGTAGACAGCCGAGTGATACGCAGTATTTT. It yields the protein CASSRQPSDTQYF.

This clone has only one observation. The chain combines TRBV19 with TRBJ1-6; weak D call: TRBD1 (5 bases). Per germline, CDR1 LNHDA and CDR2 SQIVND (reference sequence). V lost 5 bases and J 8 bases, leaving 19 bases between the germline ends. The CDR3 is 16 amino acids. In nucleotides, the CDR3 is TGTGCCAGTAGTCCAGGTGTGGGCAGGGAGGATTCACCCCTCCACTTT. The encoded protein is CASSPGVGREDSPLHF.

This clone occurred once. V usage is TRBV7-9 and J usage is TRBJ2-3, with 12 nucleotides matching TRBD2. J gave up 4 bases and V 4 bases, and 9 bases lay outside the gene matches. This CDR3 has 17 residues. CDR1 and CDR2 (germline): SEHNR, FQNEAQ (reference sequence). The CDR3 nucleotides read TGTGCCAGCAGCTCTTCCAGTCTAGCGGGAGGGGCAGATACGCAGTATTTT. Translating it yields CASSSSSLAGGADTQYF.